This is a list of T cell receptor beta chains from one sample in a study of PD-1 blockade in classical Hodgkin lymphoma. Measured with immunoSEQ multiplex PCR; TCRdb has only the in-frame clones, and not every one. This table holds about 15,000 clones, 89% found once. The sequenced sample was CD8+ T cells from blood, obtained before the fourth cycle of nivolumab. These receptors were collected from a human donor with classical Hodgkin lymphoma. Each CDR3 is given with its conserved first and last residue. The D gene is left open where the match is weak. Some rows have no size entry. The others give once, few or many, or a class for an expanded clone.

d_gene,v_gene,abundance,j_gene,CDR3nt,CDR3aa
NA,TRBV19,NA,TRBJ2-4,TGTGCCAGTAGTATAGATGGAGGGGAATTGAACATTCAGTACTTC,CASSIDGGELNIQYF
TRBD2,TRBV2,NA,TRBJ2-7,TGTGCCAGCAGTAAGGGACTAGCGGGGGGGCCCGGCGGGTACGAGCAGTACTTC,CASSKGLAGGPGGYEQYF
NA,TRBV4-1,NA,TRBJ2-7,TGCGCCAGCAGCCAAGCTCCGGGGTACGAGCAGTACTTC,CASSQAPGYEQYF
TRBD2,TRBV29-1,NA,TRBJ2-3,TGCAGCGTTGACTCCCCTAGCGGGGGGTTATTCACAGATACGCAGTATTTT,CSVDSPSGGLFTDTQYF
TRBD2,TRBV2,NA,TRBJ2-1,TGTGCCAGCACTTGGACTAGCGGCTACAATGAGCAGTTCTTC,CASTWTSGYNEQFF
NA,TRBV5-6,few,TRBJ2-1,TGTGCCAGCAGCCATCAGGGCAATGAGCAGTTCTTC,CASSHQGNEQFF
NA,TRBV11-2,few,TRBJ1-3,TGTGCCAGCAGCTTAGTGCGGGGCTTCTTCTCTGGAAACACCATATATTTT,CASSLVRGFFSGNTIYF
NA,TRBV13,NA,TRBJ1-5,TGTGCCAGCAGCTTGGGGGAGCGGGATCAGCCCCAGCATTTT,CASSLGERDQPQHF
NA,TRBV19,once,TRBJ2-3,TGTGCCAGTAGTCCGATGTTTCCGGGCACAGATACGCAGTATTTT,CASSPMFPGTDTQYF
NA,TRBV2,NA,TRBJ2-7,TGTGCCAGCAGTGAAGGTCTGTACGAGCAGTACTTC,CASSEGLYEQYF
NA,TRBV7-3,NA,TRBJ2-1,TGTGCCAGCAGCTTGTTCACGGGGCTCAACAATGAGCAGTTCTTC,CASSLFTGLNNEQFF
NA,TRBV15,NA,TRBJ2-7,TGTGCCACCAGCAGAGATAGGAATGCCTACGAGCAGTACTTC,CATSRDRNAYEQYF
NA,TRBV7-8,NA,TRBJ2-7,TGTGCCAGCAGCTTAGCGCCGGGTTTGGACGAGCAGTACTTC,CASSLAPGLDEQYF
NA,TRBV7-9,NA,TRBJ2-2,TGTGCCAGCAGCTTAAGCAGCTCCGGGGAGCTGTTTTTT,CASSLSSSGELFF
NA,TRBV2,NA,TRBJ2-7,TGTGCCAGCAGTCAAGTAAGGGGGGGAACCTGCGAGCAGTACTTC,CASSQVRGGTCEQYF
TRBD2,TRBV30,NA,TRBJ2-3,TGTGCCTGGAGTGTAGGGACTAGCGATACAGATACGCAGTATTTT,CAWSVGTSDTDTQYF
NA,TRBV4-1,NA,TRBJ1-2,TGCGCCAGCAGCCCTACCCCAATTGGCGTGAGCTATGGCTACACCTTC,CASSPTPIGVSYGYTF
NA,TRBV29-1,NA,TRBJ2-7,TGCAGCATTTTCTCAGAGGACCTCAGGGACTGGGGCGAGCAGTACTTC,CSIFSEDLRDWGEQYF
NA,TRBV4-1,NA,TRBJ2-5,TGCGCCAGCAGCCAAGTTATGGCCGCGGAGGGGGAGACCCAGTACTTC,CASSQVMAAEGETQYF
TRBD2,TRBV27,NA,TRBJ2-5,TGTGCCAGCAGAATAGCGGGGGGGCCTGGGGAGACCCAGTACTTC,CASRIAGGPGETQYF
NA,TRBV5-1,NA,TRBJ2-1,TGCGCCAGCAGCTTGGACCTCCTTGAGCAGTTCTTC,CASSLDLLEQFF
NA,TRBV28,NA,TRBJ2-2,TGTGCCAGCATCCCCTGGGGAGGGGGCGCCCCGGGCACCGGGGAGCTGTTTTTT,CASIPWGGGAPGTGELFF
NA,TRBV19,once,TRBJ1-5,TGTGCCAGTAGTATAGCCAGTACTATGCAGCCCCAGCATTTT,CASSIASTMQPQHF
TRBD1,TRBV5-4,few,TRBJ2-4,TGTGCCAGCAGCGTCGGACAGGAAAACATTCAGTACTTC,CASSVGQENIQYF
TRBD2,TRBV27,NA,TRBJ2-7,TGTGCCAGCAGTCCGGGACTAGCGGGAGTCGAGCAGTACTTC,CASSPGLAGVEQYF
NA,TRBV5-6,NA,TRBJ1-2,TGTGCCAGCAGCTGGATAGGGGAATTAAACTATGGCTACACCTTC,CASSWIGELNYGYTF
NA,TRBV5-4,NA,TRBJ2-5,TGTGCCAGCACCTCACCGAGGGGGGCCCAGTACTTC,CASTSPRGAQYF
NA,TRBV2,NA,TRBJ1-5,TGTGCCAGCAGTGTGTCAGAGGCTCAGCCCCAGCATTTT,CASSVSEAQPQHF
TRBD2,TRBV27,once,TRBJ2-1,TGTGCCAGCTCCTTAGCGGGCTCCAATGAGCAGTTCTTC,CASSLAGSNEQFF
NA,TRBV4-1,NA,TRBJ2-7,TGCGCCAGCAGCCAAGATAGGGGGGGGTACGAGCAGTGCTTC,CASSQDRGGYEQCF
TRBD2,TRBV11-2,NA,TRBJ2-3,TGTGCCAGCAGCTTAAGGGGGGAGCGGGAGTGGGGCACAGATACGCAGTATTTT,CASSLRGEREWGTDTQYF